This T cell receptor (beta chain) derives from a study of cytomegalovirus exposure and HLA in healthy donors. Across the whole study: From 150 million to 200 million T cells, an earlier analysis saw 117 million unique TCR beta sequences. Study-wide results and caveats: Upon later analysis, TCR association rates were observed to vary by HLA locus, being highest for DRB1 and lowest for HLA-C. Researchers catalogued roughly 150 TCR beta chains as cytomegalovirus-associated.

PCR was performed using 60 Vbeta and 13 Jbeta primers. TCRdb keeps only in-frame clones here, not all; method: immunoSEQ multiplex PCR. This table has about 100,000 clones, under 80% appearing once. Of note for this clone: Its cognate antigen is unknown.

CDR1 SGHTA and CDR2 FQGTGA come from the germline V gene. Trimming took 2 bases from V and 7 from J, leaving 12 bases between them. The CDR3 contains 14 residues. The clonotype originates from a woman aged 18-30 years in good health and CMV-seropositive. The chain recombines TRBV7-3 with TRBJ2-1; the D gene is possibly TRBD2 (6 bases). The sequenced sample consisted of PBMCs. In DNA form, the CDR3 reads TGTGCCAGCAGCTTATTACGGGAGTCAAATGAGCAGTTCTTC. This sequence encodes CASSLLRESNEQFF.